The present T cell receptor beta chain was sequenced within a study of T cell responses to AZD1222 COVID-19 vaccine. Study findings and constraints: Among AZD1222 vaccinees, only six or seven were seropositive at baseline. Within unmutated variant regions lay the reported targets of nearly half of spike-specific TCRs. Donors in the cohort were predominantly white British and more often female, and clonal diversity was possibly underestimated.

The CDR3 is made up of 12 amino acids. Germline CDR1 is SGHRS and CDR2 is YFSETQ. Trimming took 2 bases from V and 7 from J, leaving 7 bases between them. Concerning this clone itself: The antigen is unknown.

TCRdb's copy holds only in-frame clones and misses some; the assay was immunoSEQ multiplex PCR. The table has roughly 170,000 clones, around 88% seen once; the top ten hold approximately 0.49%. This specimen was peripheral blood, taken on day 0 of AZD1222 vaccination. This TCR was recovered from an adult in good health. The chain employs TRBV5-1 and TRBJ2-1; D not certain. The CDR3 spells CASSFPGNEQFF. The CDR3 coding sequence is TGCGCCAGCAGCTTCCCCGGGAATGAGCAGTTCTTC.